This T cell receptor beta chain was recorded in a study of blood T cell repertoires in COVID-19. Study information: PBMCs, B-cell-depleted T cells, or T cells provided the cDNA or gDNA that made up the material.

Germline CDR1 SNHLY, CDR2 FYNNEI. The length of the CDR3 is 16 residues. Trimming took 8 bases from V and 1 from J; bases not matched to a gene: 11. This table comes from immunoSEQ multiplex PCR, and its TCRdb copy is limited to in-frame clones, with some not included. The sample yields fewer than 35,000 clones, roughly nine tenths seen once. This TCR came from a man in his 60s with acute or convalescent COVID-19. The chain recombines TRBV2 with TRBJ2-1; 7 bases align to TRBD2. The source material was peripheral blood. In DNA form, the CDR3 reads TGTGCCAGCTCCGACAACGGGGGAGGGTCCTACAATGAGCAGTTCTTC. Amino acid sequence: CASSDNGGGSYNEQFF.